The clone carrying this T cell receptor beta chain has more than one count but fewer than ten. No antigen is known for it. MiXCR was run by TCRdb on the 5' RACE reads, yielding one entry per CDR3 protein. The sample has around 690,000 distinct CDR3 sequences; roughly 20% are singletons. These data come from a study of identical twins. V was trimmed by 10 bases and J by 0 bases, leaving 13 bases between them. Per germline, CDR1 MNHNS and CDR2 SASEGT. The CDR3 is 13 residues long. Study conclusions and caveats: Twin pairs had excess sharing that was weaker in beta out-of-frame sequences.

The same specimen was also included in a second study, on T cells expressing NK-cell markers. Per that study: Just one sequenced donor of eight was HCMV-seronegative, while seven were seropositive. Among CD8+ T cells from roughly six donors, dominant NKG2C+ clonotypes accounted for roughly 1.0-7.0%.

V usage is TRBV6-1 and J usage is TRBJ2-7; D possibly corresponds to TRBD2 (5 bases). Sequenced material: PBMCs. The clonotype was recovered from a woman aged 18-29 years in good health. As DNA, the CDR3 is TGTGCCACCCGCGGAGCGGTCTCCTACGAGCAGTACTTC. Protein sequence: CATRGAVSYEQYF.